This TCR beta chain originates from a study of OX40 agonist ivuxolimab in advanced cancers. This clone showed up just once. The germline gives CDR1 SGHKS, CDR2 YYEKEE (reference sequence). V dropped 0 bases and J dropped 3; count of bases not matched to a gene: 3. This CDR3 comprises 15 residues. The table came from immunoSEQ multiplex PCR; TCRdb's copy has only in-frame clones and leaves some out. The data show approximately 65,000 clones, roughly nine tenths seen once. This sequence originates from an adult with an advanced solid tumor such as melanoma, head and neck, liver or kidney cancer. The sample consisted of CD4+ or CD8+ T cells sorted from blood, taken in a trial of the OX40 agonist ivuxolimab. The chain links TRBV5-5 to TRBJ2-7, with 10 bases identical to TRBD1. As DNA, the CDR3 is TGTGCCAGCAGCTTGGCCGGGACAGGGGTCTACGAGCAGTACTTC. This gives the protein CASSLAGTGVYEQYF.